Presented here are 30 T cell receptor beta chains from one specimen sequenced in a study of OX40 agonist ivuxolimab in advanced cancers. Sequenced by immunoSEQ multiplex PCR; TCRdb stores in-frame clones only, minus some. The repertoire consists of about 47,000 clones, with around 90% occurring once and the leading ten covering 11% to 15%. The sequencing here drew on CD4+ or CD8+ T cells sorted from blood, taken in a trial of the OX40 agonist ivuxolimab. The receptor source for this set is an adult with an advanced solid tumor such as melanoma, head and neck, liver or kidney cancer.

The chain has TRBV11-3 and TRBJ2-7, with a possible D match to TRBD1 (6 bases). Trimming cost V 5 bases and J 8 bases, with 16 bases left between them. CDR3 size: 13 residues. Per the germline V gene, CDR1 is SGHNT and CDR2 is YENEEA. The CDR3 reads CASSPGVDGQQYF. In nucleotides, the CDR3 is TGTGCCAGCAGCCCAGGGGTTGATGGACAGCAGTACTTC.

This clone was seen at least ten times. The chain uses TRBV28 and TRBJ1-1; 11 positions match TRBD1. This CDR3 spans 15 amino acids. Germline CDR1 is MDHEN and CDR2 is SYDVKM. Losses at the gene ends were 3 bases for V and 4 bases for J; bases not matched to a gene: 4. CDR3 sequence reads: CASSLPGTGGTEAFF. The CDR3 DNA follows: TGTGCCAGCAGTTTGCCCGGGACAGGGGGCACTGAAGCTTTCTTT.

The chain carries TRBV11-2 and TRBJ2-1, with TRBD2 matching over 13 bases. The CDR3 is 18 amino acids. Germline V gene lookup returns CDR1 SGHAT and CDR2 FQNNGV. V shed 1 base, J shed 5 bases, and the junction held 8 bases outside the gene matches. The CDR3: CASSLGRLAGGGNNEQFF. The CDR3 DNA sequence: TGTGCCAGCAGCTTAGGGAGACTAGCGGGAGGTGGGAACAATGAGCAGTTCTTC.

CDR3 nucleotides: TGTGCCAGTAGTTCCGGGACTAGCGGGAGGGTACTCAGCACAGATACGCAGTATTTT. Translating it yields CASSSGTSGRVLSTDTQYF. The gene calls are TRBV19 and TRBJ2-3, with 16 bases matching TRBD2. With V trimmed by 5 bases and J by 0 bases, 8 bases remained unmatched. Germline-derived CDR1 and CDR2 are LNHDA and SQIVND (reference sequence). The CDR3 is 19 residues long.

This sequence joins TRBV11-3 and TRBJ2-7; D is perhaps TRBD2 (6 bases). From germline, CDR1 is SGHNT and CDR2 YENEEA. Trimming removed 1 base from V and 4 bases from J, with 8 bases in between. This CDR3 spans 13 amino acids. The CDR3, as DNA: TGTGCCAGCAGCTTAGGCGGGAAGTACGAGCAGTACTTC. This sequence encodes CASSLGGKYEQYF. The entire variable domain, with the rest obtained from reference TRBV11-3 and TRBJ2-7, is as follows: EAGVVQSPRYKIIEKKQPVAFWCNPISGHNTLYWYLQNLGQGPELLIRYENEEAVDDSQLPKDRFSAERLKGVDSTLKIQPAELGDSAVYLCASSLGGKYEQYFGPGTRLTVT.

This clone appeared once. This chain joins TRBV10-3 and TRBJ1-1; 7 nucleotides match TRBD1. The V segment lost 2 bases and the J segment 11 bases; nucleotides outside the gene matches: 11. Looked up from germline, CDR1 is ENHRY and CDR2 is SYGVKD. There are 14 residues in the CDR3. DNA for the CDR3: TGTGCCATCAGTGAGAGGGGGCCGACCTCGTTGGCTTTCTTT. As protein: CAISERGPTSLAFF.

The chain recombines TRBV19 with TRBJ2-3; D may be TRBD2 (5 bases). Germline-derived CDR1 and CDR2 are LNHDA and SQIVND (reference sequence). The CDR3 runs to 15 residues. The V gene lost 3 bases and the J gene lost 4 bases, with 14 bases spanning the gap. CDR3 region: CASSMYGVVADTQYF. The DNA for the CDR3 is TGTGCCAGTAGTATGTACGGGGTGGTGGCAGATACGCAGTATTTT.

The gene calls are TRBV5-1 and TRBJ1-1, with D unresolved. Trimming removed 4 bases at V and 4 bases at J, with 14 bases between. This CDR3 is built from 14 residues. Germline CDR1 is SGHRS and CDR2 is YFSETQ. The CDR3, as DNA: TGCGCCAGCAGCGTCGAGGGTTTGGGCACTGAAGCTTTCTTT. This codes for CASSVEGLGTEAFF.

The V and J genes are TRBV27 and TRBJ1-1, with 7 bases that match TRBD1. CDR3 size: 16 residues. From germline, CDR1 is MNHEY and CDR2 SMNVEV (reference sequence). V trimming: 6 bases; J trimming: 5 bases; junction bases outside the gene matches: 15. The CDR3: CASSLIWTGLGTEAFF. CDR3 nucleotide sequence: TGTGCCAGCAGCCTCATTTGGACAGGCCTGGGGACTGAAGCTTTCTTT.

The chain links TRBV27 to TRBJ1-5, with D unclear. In germline, CDR1 is MNHEY, CDR2 SMNVEV (reference sequence). The CDR3 extends over 17 amino acids. The V end was cut by 6 bases, the J end by 1 base, with 19 bases between. In DNA, the CDR3 is TGTGCCAGCAGCCCACTTTTATACCTCTACAGCAATCAGCCCCAGCATTTT. Its translation is CASSPLLYLYSNQPQHF.

This clone was found a few times. The V and J genes are TRBV7-6 and TRBJ2-7; 10 nucleotides align to TRBD2. This CDR3 contains 17 residues. In germline, CDR1 is SGHVS, CDR2 FNYEAQ. V was pared by 2 bases and J by 0 bases, with 7 bases of the junction left unmatched. The chain's CDR3 is CASSLRRTSGLSYEQYF. For the CDR3, the DNA is TGTGCCAGCAGCTTAAGACGGACTAGCGGTCTCTCCTACGAGCAGTACTTC.

The rearrangement links TRBV5-1 to TRBJ1-3; D gene ambiguous. CDR3 length: 15 residues. Trimming removed 0 bases at V and 0 bases at J, with 7 bases between. The germline gives CDR1 SGHRS, CDR2 YFSETQ. The CDR3 region has the DNA TGCGCCAGCAGCTTGGTGGGGAGCTCTGGAAACACCATATATTTT. Its protein is CASSLVGSSGNTIYF.

The rearrangement links TRBV6-5 to TRBJ1-2; a weak D match, TRBD1 (5 bases). The germline V and J ends were trimmed by 4 bases and 8 bases, with 17 bases remaining between them. The length of the CDR3 is 14 residues. CDR1 and CDR2 (germline): MNHEY, SVGAGI. CDR3 in amino acids: CASSSLLGVWGYTF. DNA of the CDR3: TGTGCCAGCAGTTCCCTGTTGGGGGTCTGGGGCTACACCTTC.

The chain employs TRBV28 and TRBJ1-5; 8 bases line up with TRBD1. The CDR3 spans 13 residues. Germline loops: CDR1 MDHEN, CDR2 SYDVKM. The ends lost 7 bases at V and 6 bases at J; junction bases unmatched: 5. This chain's CDR3 is CASKQGVGQPQHF. The DNA of the CDR3 is TGTGCCAGCAAACAGGGGGTAGGTCAGCCCCAGCATTTT.

The rearrangement joins TRBV5-1 to TRBJ1-4; a possible D gene is TRBD1 (5 bases). The CDR3 runs to 15 residues. Trimming took 0 bases from V and 7 from J, leaving 13 bases between them. In germline, CDR1 is SGHRS, CDR2 YFSETQ. Here the CDR3 DNA reads TGCGCCAGCAGCTTGGTCCTAGGGGCGGGTGAAAAACTGTTTTTT. It translates to CASSLVLGAGEKLFF.

V is TRBV11-2 and J is TRBJ1-2; no firm D call. Deletions cut 4 bases from V and 2 bases from J, with 5 bases between. The CDR3 spans 12 residues. Germline-derived CDR1 and CDR2 are SGHAT and FQNNGV. The CDR3 DNA sequence: TGTGCCAGCAGCTCGCAGAACTATGGCTACACCTTC. Translation gives CASSSQNYGYTF.

The chain joins TRBV7-9 to TRBJ2-7, with D hard to call. Trimming shortened V by 2 bases and J by 3 bases, and 8 bases separated the two germline ends. The CDR3 is 13 amino acids. Germline CDR1 and CDR2: SEHNR and FQNEAQ (reference sequence). The CDR3 reads CASSLTVNYEQYF. Written as DNA, the CDR3 is TGTGCCAGCAGCTTAACTGTTAACTACGAGCAGTACTTC.

This rearrangement joins TRBV2 to TRBJ2-3; TRBD2 aligns across 8 bases. Germline CDR1 is SNHLY and CDR2 is FYNNEI. The CDR3 has 18 residues. J lost 2 bases, V lost 8 bases, and 18 bases had no gene match. The CDR3 region is CASRAIRPGGGATDTQYF. CDR3 nucleotide sequence: TGTGCCAGCCGAGCGATAAGGCCGGGGGGGGGAGCCACAGATACGCAGTATTTT.

This clone was picked up a small number of times. The genes are TRBV4-1 and TRBJ2-1, with 14 bases lining up with TRBD2. The V and J ends lost 4 bases and 4 bases, in that order; junction bases with no gene match: 12. The CDR3 totals 19 residues. Germline V gene lookup returns CDR1 MGHRA and CDR2 YSYEKL. The CDR3 DNA reads as TGCGCCAGCAGCCCGGGACTAGCGGGAGCCCCCGGCCGGTACAATGAGCAGTTCTTC. It codes for CASSPGLAGAPGRYNEQFF.

This clone was seen only a few times. The rearrangement links TRBV18 to TRBJ1-2; D gene uncertain. Germline CDR1 reads KGHSH; CDR2 reads LQKENI. The CDR3 consists of 13 residues. With 2 bases removed from V and 8 bases from J, the gap between germline ends came to 12 bases. The CDR3 DNA is TGTGCCAGCTCACCAGATCCGTTCGAGGGCTACACCTTC. It specifies CASSPDPFEGYTF.

CDR3 sequence: CASSSGTGGIYEQYF. The CDR3, as DNA: TGTGCCAGCAGCTCTGGGACAGGGGGAATCTACGAGCAGTACTTC. V usage is TRBV7-6 and J usage is TRBJ2-7; TRBD1 aligns across 11 bases. This CDR3 comprises 15 residues. The germline CDR1 and CDR2 sequences are SGHVS and FNYEAQ. Trimming removed 4 bases from V and 3 bases from J; junction bases left unmatched: 5.

The gene calls are TRBV4-2 and TRBJ2-2, with a possible D match to TRBD2 (6 bases). Germline assignment: CDR1 LGHNA and CDR2 YNFKEQ. V was trimmed by 1 base and J by 3 bases, leaving 15 bases between them. The CDR3 runs 17 residues. The CDR3 is CASSQGGAGTHTGELFF. In DNA form, the CDR3 reads TGTGCCAGCAGCCAAGGAGGGGCGGGAACCCACACCGGGGAGCTGTTTTTT.

V is TRBV30 and J is TRBJ2-5, with unresolved D. Trimming cost V 0 bases and J 1 base, with 6 bases left between them. CDR1 and CDR2 (germline): GTSNPN, SVGIG (reference sequence). This CDR3 has 13 amino acids. In DNA, the CDR3 is TGTGCCTGGAGTGTCGTCTTCCAAGAGACCCAGTACTTC. This sequence encodes CAWSVVFQETQYF.

The CDR3: CASEGRLLKKQFF. The CDR3 DNA reads TGTGCCAGTGAGGGGAGGCTGCTCAAGAAGCAGTTCTTC. This chain links TRBV19 with TRBJ2-1; weak D call: TRBD2 (6 bases). The CDR3 spans 13 residues. Deletions cut 8 bases from V and 11 bases from J, with 19 bases between. Looked up from germline, CDR1 is LNHDA and CDR2 is SQIVND (reference sequence).

This chain's CDR3 is CASSMGGSYTEAFF. The CDR3 DNA is TGTGCCAGTAGTATGGGAGGGAGTTACACTGAAGCTTTCTTT. The chain uses TRBV19 and TRBJ1-1, with D uncertain. CDR3 length equals 14 residues. The germline V gene has CDR1 LNHDA and CDR2 SQIVND (reference sequence). The V and J ends lost 3 bases and 3 bases respectively, with 11 bases between them. The whole variable domain, remainder taken from reference TRBV19 and TRBJ1-1, is DGGITQSPKYLFRKEGQNVTLSCEQNLNHDAMYWYRQDPGQGLRLIYYSQIVNDFQKGDIAEGYSVSREKKESFPLTVTSAQKNPTAFYLCASSMGGSYTEAFFGQGTRLTVV.

This chain joins TRBV11-2 and TRBJ1-1, with unresolved D. In germline, CDR1 is SGHAT, CDR2 FQNNGV. V lost 1 base and J 1 base, leaving 4 bases between the germline ends. The CDR3 extends over 13 amino acids. The CDR3 sequence is CASSLGSNTEAFF. The CDR3 DNA reads as TGTGCCAGCAGCTTAGGATCGAACACTGAAGCTTTCTTT.

The chain carries TRBV6-6 and TRBJ1-1; D is ambiguous. Germline V CDR1 and CDR2: MNHNY, SVGAGI (reference sequence). Trimming pared 0 bases from V and 4 bases from J, leaving 6 bases between. CDR3 length: 13 residues. CDR3 residues: CASSYSQFTEAFF. CDR3 sequence (DNA): TGTGCCAGCAGTTACTCGCAATTCACTGAAGCTTTCTTT.

The chain has TRBV5-4 and TRBJ2-6; D gene unclear. This CDR3 has 15 amino acids. CDR1 and CDR2 from the germline V gene are SGHNT and YYREEE (reference sequence). Trimming left V 0 bases short and J 2 bases short, with 6 bases between. DNA of the CDR3: TGTGCCAGCAGCTTGGGGTTTGCTGGGGCCAACGTCCTGACTTTC. It codes for CASSLGFAGANVLTF.

This chain uses TRBV30 with TRBJ2-7; D may be TRBD1 (7 bases). Germline V gene data show CDR1 as GTSNPN and CDR2 as SVGIG (reference sequence). The CDR3 totals 12 residues. DNA for the CDR3: TGTGCTTGGGAACAGGGGAGGCACGAGCAGTACTTC. Protein sequence: CAWEQGRHEQYF.

This chain connects TRBV28 to TRBJ1-1; D is possibly TRBD1 (6 bases). Trimming left V 3 bases short and J 1 base short, with 21 bases between. CDR1 and CDR2 from the germline V gene are MDHEN and SYDVKM. The CDR3 covers 18 residues. The CDR3 spells CASSFFRRTGRRNTEAFF. The CDR3 DNA is TGTGCCAGCAGTTTTTTTAGGCGAACAGGGCGCAGGAACACTGAAGCTTTCTTT.